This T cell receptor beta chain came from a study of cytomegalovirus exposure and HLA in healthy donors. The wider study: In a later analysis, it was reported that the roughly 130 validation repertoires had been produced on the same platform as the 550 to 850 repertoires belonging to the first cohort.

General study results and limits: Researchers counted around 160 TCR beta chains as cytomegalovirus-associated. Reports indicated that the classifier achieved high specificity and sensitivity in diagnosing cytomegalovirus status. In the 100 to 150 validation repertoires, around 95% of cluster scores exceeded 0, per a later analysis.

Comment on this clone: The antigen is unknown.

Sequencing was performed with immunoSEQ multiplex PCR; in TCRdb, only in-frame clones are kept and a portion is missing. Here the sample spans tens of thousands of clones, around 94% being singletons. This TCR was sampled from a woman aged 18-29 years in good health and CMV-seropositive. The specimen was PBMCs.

DNA for the CDR3: TGTGCCAGCAGCCCCAGGACAGGGGTTAACTATGGCTACACCTTC. It specifies CASSPRTGVNYGYTF. V is TRBV7-9 and J is TRBJ1-2, with 9 bases fitting TRBD1. Germline CDR1 is SEHNR and CDR2 is FQNEAQ (reference sequence). The CDR3 spans 15 residues. V lost 5 bases and J lost 1; bases outside the gene matches: 5.